One sample yielded the 11 T cell receptor beta chains listed below, sequenced in a study of blood T cells in healthy people across ages. Alongside a J-beta primer mix, a sample-barcoded 5' primer served in a second PCR lasting roughly 6 to 11 cycles. TCRdb re-derived calls from the 5' RACE reads in MiXCR, one entry per CDR3 protein. In the table there are approximately 490,000 distinct CDR3 sequences, under 30% of which are singletons. The sample was also linked to a second study, of T cells of mothers and their children.

Sequenced input: blood. Every receptor here comes from a boy aged 5-17 years in good health.

V is TRBV4-1 and J is TRBJ2-5; 7 bases agree with TRBD2. Per the germline V gene, CDR1 is MGHRA and CDR2 is YSYEKL. Trimming took 1 base from V and 11 from J; bases not matched to a gene: 10. CDR3 length: 14 amino acids. The CDR3, as DNA: TGCGCCAGCAGCCAAGGGGCCGGGGGGAGAGAGCAGTACTTC. This sequence encodes CASSQGAGGREQYF.

There are a few counts of this clonotype. This rearrangement joins TRBV19 to TRBJ1-5; 7 bases are shared with TRBD1. V shed 6 bases, J shed 8 bases, and the junction held 13 bases outside the gene matches. Germline V gene sequence: CDR1 LNHDA, CDR2 SQIVND (reference sequence). The CDR3 covers 15 residues. CDR3: CASRMRTGLREPQHF. In DNA form, the CDR3 reads TGTGCCAGTAGGATGCGGACAGGCTTAAGGGAGCCCCAGCATTTT.

The sample holds a few counts of this clonotype. This chain joins TRBV24-1 and TRBJ2-2; no firm D call. Germline-derived CDR1 and CDR2 are KGHDR and SFDVKD. V was cut by 6 bases and J by 1 base, with 5 bases left in between. This CDR3 spans 13 amino acids. In nucleotides, the CDR3 is TGTGCCACCAGTTCTGAGAACACCGGGGAGCTGTTTTTT. It yields the protein CATSSENTGELFF.

The gene calls are TRBV4-3 and TRBJ2-3, with TRBD2 matching 10 bases. The length of the CDR3 is 17 residues. The V gene's germline CDR1 is LGHNA and CDR2 YSLEER. Losses at the gene ends were 4 bases for V and 0 bases for J; bases not matched to a gene: 7. The CDR3 coding sequence is TGCGCCAGCAGCCGGGCCGGACTAGCGGCTAGCACAGATACGCAGTATTTT. It is translated as CASSRAGLAASTDTQYF.

The chain recombines TRBV3-1 with TRBJ2-4, with unresolved D. Trimming shortened V by 4 bases and J by 7 bases, and 20 bases separated the two germline ends. Germline V gives CDR1 LGHDT, CDR2 YNNKEL (reference sequence). The CDR3 consists of 16 residues. The CDR3 loop is CASSPDPEPLGNIQYF. The CDR3 nucleotides are TGTGCCAGCAGCCCCGACCCCGAACCTTTAGGTAACATTCAGTACTTC.

This clonotype was counted at least ten times. The CDR3 DNA is TGCGCCAGCAGCCGCCCCACTAGCGGGAGGGCGAACACCGGGGAGCTGTTTTTT. This codes for CASSRPTSGRANTGELFF. The chain employs TRBV5-1 and TRBJ2-2, with TRBD2 identical over 13 bases. The CDR3 extends over 18 amino acids. Germline lookup yields CDR1 SGHRS and CDR2 YFSETQ. The ends lost 4 bases at V and 0 bases at J; junction bases unmatched: 6.

V is TRBV5-5 and J is TRBJ1-3, with D tentatively TRBD1 (6 bases). The CDR3 has 16 amino acids. The V and J ends lost 5 bases and 4 bases respectively, with 19 bases between them. Germline V gene data show CDR1 as SGHKS and CDR2 as YYEKEE (reference sequence). The CDR3 sequence is CASRPLVRGHGNTIYF. The CDR3 nucleotides are TGTGCCAGCAGACCATTAGTTCGGGGGCACGGAAACACCATATATTTT.

The CDR3 nucleotides read TGTGCCAGCAGGGATATAGCGGGGGCGAACACCGGGGAGCTGTTTTTT. This translates into CASRDIAGANTGELFF. The V and J genes are TRBV6-4 and TRBJ2-2; 9 bases map to TRBD2. V shed 6 bases, J shed 0 bases, and the junction held 5 bases outside the gene matches. The CDR3 is 16 residues long. The germline V gene has CDR1 MRHNA and CDR2 SNTAGT.

This clonotype occurred a few times. V usage is TRBV20-1 and J usage is TRBJ2-5, with 8 bases aligning to TRBD2. Germline trimming cut 6 bases from V and 2 bases from J; bases unmatched to any gene: 8. Germline CDR1 reads DFQATT; CDR2 reads SNEGSKA (reference sequence). The CDR3 extends over 14 amino acids. This CDR3 reads CSADILAEQETQYF. Here the CDR3 DNA reads TGCAGTGCGGATATACTAGCGGAGCAAGAGACCCAGTACTTC.

This chain connects TRBV7-9 to TRBJ2-5, with D possibly matching TRBD2 (6 bases). V lost 5 bases to trimming and J lost 3 bases, with 16 bases between them. The V gene's germline CDR1 is SEHNR and CDR2 FQNEAQ (reference sequence). This CDR3 is built from 15 residues. CDR3 nucleotides: TGTGCCAGCAGCGATCAGGGTAGCGGTAAAGAGACCCAGTACTTC. Its protein is CASSDQGSGKETQYF.

CDR3 DNA: TGTGCCAGCAGCTTAGATCCAGGGCCGACCTACGAGCAGTACTTC. Its translation is CASSLDPGPTYEQYF. The chain links TRBV7-2 to TRBJ2-7; TRBD1 might be the D (5 bases). The germline V and J ends were trimmed by 1 base and 2 bases, with 12 bases remaining between them. CDR3 size: 15 residues. Germline CDR1 reads SGHTA; CDR2 reads FQGNSA.